Listed below are T cell receptor beta chains from one sample, sequenced in a study of blood T cell repertoires in COVID-19. The data were produced by immunoSEQ multiplex PCR, yet TCRdb's version contains in-frame clones alone and is incomplete. The sample has approximately 300,000 clones; 90% are singletons. Sequenced input: PBMCs or T cells enriched from blood (not recorded which). The receptors were gathered from a woman aged 25 to 45 who had been exposed to COVID-19. The CDR3 runs from the conserved cysteine through the conserved F or W. Each record gives: J gene, V gene, CDR3 protein.

j_gene: TRBJ1-1
v_gene: TRBV9
CDR3aa: CASSNLQAVDTEAFF

j_gene: TRBJ1-1
v_gene: TRBV2
CDR3aa: CAIRTETGVNTEAFF

j_gene: TRBJ1-1
v_gene: TRBV11-2
CDR3aa: CASSLLAVSTEAFF

j_gene: TRBJ2-5
v_gene: TRBV9
CDR3aa: CASSVTGQGGETQYF

j_gene: TRBJ1-6
v_gene: TRBV10-3
CDR3aa: CAISGRTAQPPLHF

j_gene: TRBJ2-7
v_gene: TRBV4-2
CDR3aa: CASSPLGGGSYEQYF

j_gene: TRBJ1-6
v_gene: TRBV2
CDR3aa: CATKQVNYNSPLHF

j_gene: TRBJ1-5
v_gene: TRBV6-4
CDR3aa: CASSDWIGVLGSSNQPQHF

j_gene: TRBJ2-5
v_gene: TRBV6-5
CDR3aa: CASRGSGQGLETQYF

j_gene: TRBJ2-7
v_gene: TRBV27
CDR3aa: CASRRGGDRAYEQYF

j_gene: TRBJ1-2
v_gene: TRBV5-1
CDR3aa: CASSLGGANYGYTF

j_gene: TRBJ1-1
v_gene: TRBV5-8
CDR3aa: CASSSLWGGNTEAFF

j_gene: TRBJ1-2
v_gene: TRBV29-1
CDR3aa: CSFGTAPGGGYTF

j_gene: TRBJ2-5
v_gene: TRBV5-6
CDR3aa: CASSLASGAVETQYF

j_gene: TRBJ1-5
v_gene: TRBV2
CDR3aa: CASGKTNSNQPQHF

j_gene: TRBJ1-1
v_gene: TRBV5-1
CDR3aa: CASSLNPTPPGEAFF

j_gene: TRBJ2-3
v_gene: TRBV5-1
CDR3aa: CASSLPSGAADTQYF

j_gene: TRBJ1-4
v_gene: TRBV7-2
CDR3aa: CASSSRGNEKLFF

j_gene: TRBJ1-4
v_gene: TRBV30
CDR3aa: CAWSEGAGNEKLFF

j_gene: TRBJ1-5
v_gene: TRBV5-1
CDR3aa: CASSPEGASNQPQHF

j_gene: TRBJ2-5
v_gene: TRBV29-1
CDR3aa: CSVVPFQETQYF

j_gene: TRBJ1-5
v_gene: TRBV6-5
CDR3aa: CARDSGNQPQHF

j_gene: TRBJ1-1
v_gene: TRBV5-1
CDR3aa: CASSFTGQLSEAFF

j_gene: TRBJ2-7
v_gene: TRBV2
CDR3aa: CASSAGILSYEQYF

j_gene: TRBJ1-5
v_gene: TRBV11-2
CDR3aa: CASSLGREGPQHF

j_gene: TRBJ2-7
v_gene: TRBV11-2
CDR3aa: CASSYSDRGAYEQYF